Given below is one TCR beta chain in context. The target antigen is unknown. The PCR made use of 60 Vbeta and 13 Jbeta primers. Sequencing was performed with immunoSEQ multiplex PCR; in TCRdb, only in-frame clones are kept and a portion is missing. The repertoire holds tens of thousands of clones, roughly 79% seen once, with about 6% in the top ten. The data were obtained in a study of cytomegalovirus exposure and HLA in healthy donors. Regarding the study as a whole: Per a prior analysis, the majority of TCR beta V segments were productive roughly 90% or roughly 30% of the time. Later examination showed HLA-associated TCR beta chains had greater clonal expansion than equally common others. As confirmed in vitro, three CMV-associated chains were specific for CMV antigens.

V was shortened by 1 base and J by 5 bases, with 11 bases between the two germline ends. Looked up from germline, CDR1 is SGHTA and CDR2 is FQGNSA. The CDR3 length is 15 residues. The receptor comes from a man between 45 and 60 years old in good health and CMV-seronegative. The V call is TRBV7-2, the J call TRBJ1-4; D is possibly TRBD1 (6 bases). Sequencing was carried out using PBMCs. The chain's CDR3 is CASSLVRTVNEKLFF. In DNA, the CDR3 is TGTGCCAGCAGCTTAGTGCGGACAGTAAATGAAAAACTGTTTTTT. The entire variable domain, with the rest obtained from reference TRBV7-2 and TRBJ1-4, is as follows: GAGVSQSPSNKVTEKGKDVELRCDPISGHTALYWYRQSLGQGLEFLIYFQGNSAPDKSGLPSDRFSAERTGGSVSTLTIQRTQQEDSAVYLCASSLVRTVNEKLFFGSGTQLSVL.